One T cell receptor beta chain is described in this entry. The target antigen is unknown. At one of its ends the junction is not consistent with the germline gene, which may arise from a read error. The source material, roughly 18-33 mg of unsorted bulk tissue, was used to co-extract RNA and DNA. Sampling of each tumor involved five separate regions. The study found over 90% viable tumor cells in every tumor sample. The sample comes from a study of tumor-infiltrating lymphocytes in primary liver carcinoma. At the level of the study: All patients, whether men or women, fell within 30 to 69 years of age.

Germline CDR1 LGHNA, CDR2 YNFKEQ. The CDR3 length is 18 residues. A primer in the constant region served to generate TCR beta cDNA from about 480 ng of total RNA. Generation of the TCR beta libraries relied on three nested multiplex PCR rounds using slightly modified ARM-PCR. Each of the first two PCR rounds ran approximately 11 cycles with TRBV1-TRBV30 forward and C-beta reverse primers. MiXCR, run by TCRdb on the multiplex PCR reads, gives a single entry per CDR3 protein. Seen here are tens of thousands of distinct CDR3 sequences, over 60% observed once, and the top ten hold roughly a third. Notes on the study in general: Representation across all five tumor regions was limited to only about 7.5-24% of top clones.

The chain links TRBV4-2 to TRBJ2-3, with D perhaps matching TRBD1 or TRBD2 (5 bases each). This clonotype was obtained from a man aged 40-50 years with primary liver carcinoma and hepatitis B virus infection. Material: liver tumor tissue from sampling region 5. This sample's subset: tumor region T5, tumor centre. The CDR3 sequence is CASSQVALLVGATETQYF. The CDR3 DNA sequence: TGTGCAAGCAGCCAAGTAGCGCTTCTAGTGGGAGCGACAGAAACGCAGTATTTT.